Listed below are T cell receptor beta chains from one sample, sequenced in a study of shared clonotypes between healthy human individuals. Assay: immunoSEQ multiplex PCR; the TCRdb copy retains only in-frame clones and omits some. Among about 2 million clones listed, roughly 94% were seen once. The material sequenced was naive CD8+ T cells sorted from blood. Every receptor here comes from a man between 18 and 29 years old in good health. The CDR3 runs from the conserved cysteine through the conserved F or W. A D gene is named only where the DNA matches it firmly. Expanded clones get a size class; other rows say once, few or many, or leave the size out.

d_call j_call clone_size v_call cdr3_nt cdr3_aa
TRBD2 TRBJ2-7 once TRBV2 TGTGCCAGCAGTGAAGGGTCTAGCGGTACCTACGAGCAGTACTTC CASSEGSSGTYEQYF
NA TRBJ2-3 NA TRBV13 TGTGCCAGCAGCTTATACCCCCCCTTCACAGATACGCAGTATTTT CASSLYPPFTDTQYF
NA TRBJ2-7 NA TRBV28 TGTGCCAGCAGTTTAGGGCAGGGTCCCTCCTACGAGCAGTACTTC CASSLGQGPSYEQYF
TRBD2 TRBJ2-3 NA TRBV7-6 TGTGCCAGCAGCTTAGTTCCAGCGGGGACAGATACGCAGTATTTT CASSLVPAGTDTQYF
TRBD2 TRBJ2-7 NA TRBV27 TGTGCCAGCAGTTACTCTAGCGGGGTGTCCTACGAGCAGTACTTC CASSYSSGVSYEQYF
NA TRBJ2-2 NA TRBV9 TGTGCCAGCAGCCAGGGGGGCTACGGGGAGCTGTTTTTT CASSQGGYGELFF
NA TRBJ1-5 NA TRBV6-1 TGTGCCAGCAGTGAACTGGGCCCCGGGCCCCAGCATTTT CASSELGPGPQHF
TRBD2 TRBJ2-5 NA TRBV6-5 TGTGCCAGCAGTCCCGGGACTAGCGGGTTGGAGACCCAGTACTTC CASSPGTSGLETQYF
NA TRBJ1-2 NA TRBV2 TGTGCCAGCATGGGGACATATGGCTACACCTTC CASMGTYGYTF
NA TRBJ2-1 NA TRBV10-2 TGCGCCGCCCAGGACCGGGCTGAGCAGTTCTTC CAAQDRAEQFF
NA TRBJ1-3 NA TRBV7-9 TGTGCCAGCAGCTTAGGGGAGGGGCCCCTTGACTCTGGAAACACCATATATTTT CASSLGEGPLDSGNTIYF
NA TRBJ2-7 NA TRBV29-1 TGCAGCATTTTAGACGGTAGCTCCTACGAGCAGTACTTC CSILDGSSYEQYF
TRBD1 TRBJ2-5 NA TRBV25-1 TGTGCCAGCAGTGAAAATCCGGGACAGGGCCTAGAGACCCAGTACTTC CASSENPGQGLETQYF
NA TRBJ1-2 NA TRBV19 TGTGCCAGTAGTATATCGGGGATGGGTTATGGCTACACCTTC CASSISGMGYGYTF
NA TRBJ2-7 NA TRBV7-9 TGTGCCAGCAGCTTTGGCGATTTCTACGAGCAGTACTTC CASSFGDFYEQYF
NA TRBJ1-1 NA TRBV5-4 TGTGCCAGCAGCCCCCGTGGGGGGTTCACTGAAGCTTTCTTT CASSPRGGFTEAFF
NA TRBJ2-3 NA TRBV5-1 TGCGCCAGCAGCTTGGAAGGCGGTTACCCAGATACGCAGTATTTT CASSLEGGYPDTQYF
NA TRBJ2-3 NA TRBV19 TGTGCCAGTAGAGCCCCGCAGGAAGGAACGCAGTATTTT CASRAPQEGTQYF
NA TRBJ2-2 once TRBV14 TGTGCCAGCAGCCAAGAGAGAAGGGGTACCGGGGAGCTGTTTTTT CASSQERRGTGELFF
NA TRBJ2-1 NA TRBV7-6 TGTGCCAGCAGCCCTACGGGCATCTCCTACAATGAGCAGTTCTTC CASSPTGISYNEQFF
NA TRBJ2-7 NA TRBV9 TGTGCCAGCAGCGCCGGGGGCTACGAGCAGTACTTC CASSAGGYEQYF
TRBD1 TRBJ1-4 NA TRBV30 TGTGCCTGGAGTTTGACAGGGGGCGCCTATGAAAAACTGTTTTTT CAWSLTGGAYEKLFF
NA TRBJ2-2 NA TRBV4-3 TGCGCCAGCAGCCCTATATCAACAGGGTCCGGGGAGCTGTTTTTT CASSPISTGSGELFF
NA TRBJ1-2 NA TRBV7-9 TGTGCCAGCAGCTTAGCTCGAAAGGGAGTGGGTGGCTACACCTTC CASSLARKGVGGYTF
TRBD2 TRBJ2-7 NA TRBV4-3 TGCGCCAGCAGCCCGGGACTAGCGCCCTACGAGCAGTACTTC CASSPGLAPYEQYF
NA TRBJ2-7 once TRBV10-1 TGCGCCAGCAGTGAGAGTAACAGTTTGAGCTCCTACGAGCAGTACTTC CASSESNSLSSYEQYF
NA TRBJ2-7 NA TRBV19 TGTGCCAGTAGTTTTTCTACCGGGACTCGCTACGAGCAGTACTTC CASSFSTGTRYEQYF